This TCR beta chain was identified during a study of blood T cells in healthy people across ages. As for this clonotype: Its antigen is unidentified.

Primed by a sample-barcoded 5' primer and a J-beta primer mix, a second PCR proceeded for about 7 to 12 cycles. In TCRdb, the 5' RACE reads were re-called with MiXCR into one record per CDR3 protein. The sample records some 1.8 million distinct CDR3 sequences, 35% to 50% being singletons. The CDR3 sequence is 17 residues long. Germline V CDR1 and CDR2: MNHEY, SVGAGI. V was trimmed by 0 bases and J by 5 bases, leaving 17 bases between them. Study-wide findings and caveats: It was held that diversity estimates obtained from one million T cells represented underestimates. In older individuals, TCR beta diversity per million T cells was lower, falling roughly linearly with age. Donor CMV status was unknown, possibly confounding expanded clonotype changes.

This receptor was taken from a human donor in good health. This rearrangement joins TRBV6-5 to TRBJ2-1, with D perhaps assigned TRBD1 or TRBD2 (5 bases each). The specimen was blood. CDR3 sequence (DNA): TGTGCCAGCAGTTACTCAGCCGGGACCCTCCACGACAATGAGCAGTTCTTC. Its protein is CASSYSAGTLHDNEQFF.